This paragraph reports one T cell receptor beta chain. Its antigen is unknown. Trimming cost V 5 bases and J 6 bases, with 14 bases left between them. The V gene's germline CDR1 is SGHVS and CDR2 FNYEAQ. The CDR3 is 14 amino acids. Documented time point: blood 2 weeks post-SBRT. Indicated treatment: 15 Gy SBRT to primary tumor, nephrectomy 4 weeks later. The tumor was a clear cell renal cell carcinoma. The method was immunoSEQ multiplex PCR; TCRdb's version includes in-frame clones alone and lacks a portion of them. Here the sample spans 120,000 or so clones, 88% being singletons. The sample belongs to a study of radiation and T cells in renal cell carcinoma. Findings of the study overall: From baseline, blood top tumor clonotypes peaked at 2 weeks post-radiation.

The chain joins TRBV7-6 to TRBJ1-5; D unclear. This material consisted of blood, taken from a patient whose treatment included radiotherapy and nephrectomy. This sequence was found in a woman in her seventies with renal cell carcinoma. Here the CDR3 reads CASSPLGRGQPQHF. The CDR3 DNA reads as TGTGCCAGCAGCCCATTGGGTCGCGGTCAGCCCCAGCATTTT.